This note documents a single TCR beta chain sequence. The entry originates in a study of control samples from healthy donors and cancer patients. Some clones are missing from TCRdb's copy, which holds only in-frame ones; the method was immunoSEQ multiplex PCR. In the table there are some 150,000 clones, about 94% of which are singletons. The sequenced sample consisted of PBMCs. The clonotype comes from a man in his sixties with colorectal cancer.

This CDR3 reads CAISGSDAQGAGQPQHF. CDR3 sequence (DNA): TGTGCCATCAGTGGAAGCGATGCACAGGGGGCAGGACAGCCCCAGCATTTT. This chain joins TRBV10-3 and TRBJ1-5, with TRBD1 matching over 9 bases. From germline, CDR1 is ENHRY and CDR2 SYGVKD. V gave up 4 bases and J gave up 7 bases; unmatched junction bases: 14. The CDR3 runs to 17 residues.